A selection of T cell receptor beta chains follows, all from one sample in a study of T cell responses to AZD1222 COVID-19 vaccine. The protocol was immunoSEQ multiplex PCR, while the TCRdb copy is restricted to in-frame clones and leaves out a portion. The sample yields approximately 150,000 clones, approximately 90% seen once. The source was peripheral blood, collected 28 days after the second AZD1222 dose. The source of these receptors is an adult who received the AZD1222 COVID-19 vaccine. CDR3s include the opening cysteine and the closing phenylalanine or tryptophan. Fields, in order: V gene, J gene, clone size, D gene, CDR3 DNA, CDR3 protein. D genes are given only for firm matches. Clone size is not always given. Where it is, it says once, few, many or a class for expanded clones.

TRBV2	TRBJ2-7	-	-	TGTGCCAGCAGTGACCGGAGGAGCTCCTACGAGCAGTACTTC	CASSDRRSSYEQYF
TRBV5-1	TRBJ2-2	-	-	TGCGCCAGCAGCTTGGAGGGGCTGAGCAGCCGGGAGCTGTTTTTT	CASSLEGLSSRELFF
TRBV11-2	TRBJ1-3	-	-	TGTGCCAGCAGCTTAACCCCTACTAGGAGCTCTGGAAACACCATATATTTT	CASSLTPTRSSGNTIYF
TRBV9	TRBJ2-2	-	TRBD1	TGTGCCAGCAGCGTAGTATCGGACAGGCTGGCCGGGGAGCTGTTTTTT	CASSVVSDRLAGELFF
TRBV24-1	TRBJ2-3	-	TRBD1	TGTGCCACCAGTGATGGGACAGGGGGCAGGGCAGATACGCAGTATTTT	CATSDGTGGRADTQYF
TRBV6-5	TRBJ1-6	once	-	TGTGCCAGCAGTTATACGGCTCAAACAAATTCACCCCTCCACTTT	CASSYTAQTNSPLHF
TRBV2	TRBJ2-4	-	-	TGTGCCAGCTTCGAGCTAGCCAAAAACATTCAGTACTTC	CASFELAKNIQYF
TRBV7-9	TRBJ2-7	-	-	TGTGCCAGCAGCGCTCAATATCGGGACTCCTACGAGCAGTACTTC	CASSAQYRDSYEQYF
TRBV19	TRBJ2-5	-	TRBD2	TGTGCCAGTAGTACCGAAGGGACTAGCGGGAGATTAGGTCAAGAGACCCAGTACTTC	CASSTEGTSGRLGQETQYF
TRBV7-2	TRBJ2-5	-	TRBD1	TGTGCCAGCACCCTCCAACAGGGGGCCGAGACCCAGTACTTC	CASTLQQGAETQYF
TRBV12-3/TRBV12-4	TRBJ1-2	-	-	TGTGCCAGCACCTCACAGGGAAACTATGGCTACACCTTC	CASTSQGNYGYTF
TRBV5-6	TRBJ1-1	-	-	TGTGCCAGCAGCTTGGCCAGGCAGGTCCATATGAACACTGAAGCTTTCTTT	CASSLARQVHMNTEAFF
TRBV2	TRBJ2-2	-	-	TGTGCCAGCAGTAAGAATCCGGGACAGGAGCTGTTTTTT	CASSKNPGQELFF
TRBV3-1/TRBV3-2	TRBJ1-5	-	-	TGTGCCAGCAGCCAAGCAGGAAGCCAGCCCCAGCATTTT	CASSQAGSQPQHF
TRBV10-2	TRBJ2-1	-	TRBD2	TGCGCCAGCAGACTGACTAGCGGGGGCTACAATGAGCAGTTCTTC	CASRLTSGGYNEQFF
TRBV5-1	TRBJ2-6	-	TRBD2	TGCGCCAGCAGCTTGGAAGCGGGGGCGCGGGCCAACGTCCTGACTTTC	CASSLEAGARANVLTF
TRBV10-3	TRBJ1-1	-	-	TGTGCCATCAGTCCAGGAGGGGGAAGAGAGACTGAAGCTTTCTTT	CAISPGGGRETEAFF
TRBV27	TRBJ1-2	-	-	TGTGCCAGCAGGGAGGAAGGACATGGCTACACCTTC	CASREEGHGYTF
TRBV19	TRBJ2-7	-	TRBD1	TGTGCCACTTCCCCCCCAGACAGGGGACACTACGAGCAGTACTTC	CATSPPDRGHYEQYF
TRBV29-1	TRBJ1-2	-	-	TGCAGCGTTACGGACGGGTTTTTC	CSVTDGFF
TRBV15	TRBJ2-3	-	-	TGTGCCACCAGTAGGGACAGCACAGATACGCAGTATTTT	CATSRDSTDTQYF
TRBV30	TRBJ2-7	-	TRBD2	TGTGCCTGGAGTGGGGGCGGGAGTAAGAACGAGCAGTACTTC	CAWSGGGSKNEQYF
TRBV9	TRBJ1-3	once	TRBD1	TGTGCCAGCAGCCCCGGACAGGGGAGTGGAAACACCATATATTTT	CASSPGQGSGNTIYF
TRBV19	TRBJ2-1	-	-	TGTGCCAGTAAAAGGGAGGACCGAGGCTCCTACAATGAGCAGTTCTTC	CASKREDRGSYNEQFF
TRBV5-8	TRBJ1-1	once	-	TGTGCCAGCAGCTTTCGGGCGGATACTGAAGCTTTCTTT	CASSFRADTEAFF
TRBV9	TRBJ2-2	once	TRBD2	TGTGCCAGCAGCCCGGGGACTAGCCTTCCCGGGGAGCTGTTTTTT	CASSPGTSLPGELFF